This entry concerns a single TCR beta chain. Its specificity is unknown. The data were produced by immunoSEQ multiplex PCR, yet TCRdb's version contains in-frame clones alone and is incomplete. The sample consists of roughly 25,000 clones, 85% to 90% of them appearing once. This entry belongs to a study of T cell responses to AZD1222 COVID-19 vaccine. Study-level points and caveats: Donors in the cohort were predominantly white British and more often female, and clonal diversity was possibly underestimated. A rise in Spike-specific TCR breadth and depth followed two AZD1222 doses. None of the repertoires were sampled until the peak T cell response had passed. At baseline, seropositivity was found in only six or seven AZD1222 recipients.

The CDR3 contains 20 residues. The sequence derives from an adult who received the AZD1222 COVID-19 vaccine. Here the sequenced sample was peripheral blood, taken 28 days after the second AZD1222 dose. V gene TRBV21-1 combines with J gene TRBJ2-2; TRBD1, the table's D call, was not compared with the DNA. TRBV21-1 is assigned pseudogene status. The CDR3 loop is CASSKAVQWKDRGGTGELFF. In DNA, the CDR3 is TGTGCCAGCAGCAAAGCGGTCCAATGGAAGGACAGGGGAGGCACCGGGGAGCTGTTTTTT.